Shown below are 27 T cell receptor beta chains from a single sample sequenced in a study of T cell responses to AZD1222 COVID-19 vaccine (dated by TCRdb to about 2021). Receptor libraries were prepared by the immunoSEQ multiplex PCR assay. Not all clones reach the TCRdb copy of this immuneACCESS table, which keeps in-frame sequences only. Checked studies attribute under half of the gap to unresolved V genes and leave the rest unexplained. This sample has 70,000 to 95,000 clones in its table, and around 84% of those were observed once. 5.6% of the sample lies in the top ten. The sample's time point label, decoded: about 28 days (+/-7) after the second vaccine dose. The sample was peripheral blood, taken 28 days after the second AZD1222 dose. The receptors were sampled from an adult who received the AZD1222 COVID-19 vaccine.

This chain links TRBV28 with TRBJ1-1; D may be TRBD1 (6 bases). Germline lookup yields CDR1 MDHEN and CDR2 SYDVKM. V lost 5 bases, J lost 3 bases, and 22 bases lay in between. The CDR3 consists of 17 residues. This CDR3 is CASSHGAGTRMDTEAFF. CDR3 DNA sequence: TGTGCCAGCAGTCATGGGGCAGGGACAAGAATGGACACTGAAGCTTTCTTT.

This chain links TRBV5-4 with TRBJ2-5; maybe TRBD1 (6 bases). Trimming removed 4 bases at V and 1 base at J, with 8 bases between. Germline V gives CDR1 SGHNT, CDR2 YYREEE (reference sequence). The CDR3 totals 13 residues. CDR3 amino acids: CASSRDTQETQYF. DNA for the CDR3: TGTGCCAGCAGCCGGGACACCCAAGAGACCCAGTACTTC. The whole variable domain, filled in from reference TRBV5-4 and TRBJ2-5, reads ETGVTQSPTHLIKTRGQQVTLRCSSQSGHNTVSWYQQALGQGPQFIFQYYREEENGRGNFPPRFSGLQFPNYSSELNVNALELDDSALYLCASSRDTQETQYFGPGTRLLVL.

The chain combines TRBV18 with TRBJ1-1; 7 nucleotides align to TRBD1. Germline CDR1 and CDR2: KGHSH and LQKENI. J lost 1 base, V lost 2 bases, and 10 bases had no gene match. The CDR3 covers 17 residues. The CDR3 nucleotides read TGTGCCAGCTCACCAGGCGCCGGGACAGCAAAGAACACTGAAGCTTTCTTT. It translates to CASSPGAGTAKNTEAFF.

This clone was seen just once. Other nucleotide sequences from this sample produce the same CDR3. The rearrangement joins TRBV20-1 to TRBJ2-5; no clear D gene. CDR3 size: 10 residues. CDR1 is DFQATT, CDR2 SNEGSKA, per germline (reference sequence). V dropped 2 bases and J dropped 5 bases, with 3 bases sitting between them. The CDR3: CSARQETQYF. As DNA, the CDR3 is TGCAGTGCTAGACAGGAGACCCAGTACTTC.

The chain uses TRBV7-3 and TRBJ1-1; D gene unclear. The germline V and J ends were trimmed by 3 bases and 1 base, with 9 bases remaining between them. The CDR3 has 14 amino acids. Germline V gives CDR1 SGHTA, CDR2 FQGTGA. The DNA of the CDR3 is TGTGCCAGCAGCTTTGGGCCGACGAACACTGAAGCTTTCTTT. Its protein is CASSFGPTNTEAFF.

This chain links TRBV4-3 with TRBJ2-7; 7 bases line up with TRBD2. Trimming removed 0 bases from V and 9 bases from J; junction bases left unmatched: 8. The CDR3 runs to 14 residues. Looked up from germline, CDR1 is LGHNA and CDR2 is YSLEER. The CDR3 region is CASSQEAGSTGQYF. Written as DNA, the CDR3 is TGCGCCAGCAGCCAAGAAGCGGGATCTACGGGGCAGTACTTC.

This clone has just one count. The chain recombines TRBV30 with TRBJ1-2, with D perhaps matching TRBD1 (6 bases). The CDR3 is made up of 13 amino acids. Germline-derived CDR1 and CDR2 are GTSNPN and SVGIG (reference sequence). V dropped 4 bases and J dropped 4 bases, with 13 bases sitting between them. The CDR3 region is CAWTPGGAYGYTF. The CDR3 region has the DNA TGTGCCTGGACCCCGGGGGGGGCCTATGGCTACACCTTC.

The rearrangement links TRBV5-5 to TRBJ1-1; D is uncertain. V dropped 3 bases and J dropped 0 bases, with 12 bases sitting between them. The CDR3 spans 15 residues. Germline CDR1 and CDR2: SGHKS and YYEKEE (reference sequence). The CDR3 DNA reads as TGTGCCAGCAGCTCCAGGTCTGGGCTGAACACTGAAGCTTTCTTT. Its protein is CASSSRSGLNTEAFF. Drawing the rest from reference TRBV5-5 and TRBJ1-1, the complete variable domain is DAGVTQSPTHLIKTRGQQVTLRCSPISGHKSVSWYQQVLGQGPQFIFQYYEKEERGRGNFPDRFSARQFPNYSSELNVNALLLGDSALYLCASSSRSGLNTEAFFGQGTRLTVV.

V and J are TRBV18 and TRBJ2-7; 7 bases align to TRBD1. Germline CDR1 KGHSH, CDR2 LQKENI. CDR3 size: 16 residues. Trimming at V came to 0 bases and at J to 1 base, leaving 6 bases not matched to a gene. CDR3 protein: CASSPPAGTASYEQYF. CDR3 nucleotide sequence: TGTGCCAGCTCACCACCGGCCGGGACAGCTTCCTACGAGCAGTACTTC.

This chain uses TRBV5-6 with TRBJ1-1, with D unresolved. Deletions cut 0 bases from V and 0 bases from J, with 9 bases between. Germline V CDR1 and CDR2: SGHDT, YYEEEE. CDR3 size: 15 residues. The chain's CDR3 is CASSLVALMNTEAFF. The CDR3 DNA follows: TGTGCCAGCAGCTTGGTGGCCCTCATGAACACTGAAGCTTTCTTT. The full variable domain, rest sourced from reference TRBV5-6 and TRBJ1-1, is DAGVTQSPTHLIKTRGQQVTLRCSPKSGHDTVSWYQQALGQGPQFIFQYYEEEERQRGNFPDRFSGHQFPNYSSELNVNALLLGDSALYLCASSLVALMNTEAFFGQGTRLTVV.

This clone appeared a few times. V usage is TRBV12-3 or TRBV12-4 and J usage is TRBJ1-2; D not resolved. V was clipped by 1 base and J by 4 bases, with 4 bases between them. The CDR3 extends over 12 amino acids. The CDR3 DNA reads as TGTGCCAGCAGTTTAGGACTCTATGGCTACACCTTC. Translation gives CASSLGLYGYTF.

As DNA, the CDR3 is TGCGCCAGCAGCTCTCGGGGGGTCGGTAGCGAGCAGTACTTC. Residues: CASSSRGVGSEQYF. The V gene is TRBV5-1, the J gene TRBJ2-7; 7 bases line up with TRBD2. This CDR3 has 14 residues. V gave up 3 bases and J gave up 6 bases; unmatched junction bases: 9. The V gene's germline CDR1 is SGHRS and CDR2 YFSETQ.

The chain employs TRBV5-4 and TRBJ1-3, with D possibly TRBD1 on 5 matching bases. The CDR3 loop spans 13 amino acids. V lost 4 bases, J lost 2 bases, and 7 bases lay in between. Per the germline V gene, CDR1 is SGHNT and CDR2 is YYREEE (reference sequence). The chain's CDR3 is CASSPRAGNTIYF. Written as DNA, the CDR3 is TGTGCCAGCAGCCCCAGGGCTGGAAACACCATATATTTT. Based on the CDR3 plus reference TRBV5-4 and TRBJ1-3, the full variable domain is ETGVTQSPTHLIKTRGQQVTLRCSSQSGHNTVSWYQQALGQGPQFIFQYYREEENGRGNFPPRFSGLQFPNYSSELNVNALELDDSALYLCASSPRAGNTIYFGEGSWLTVV.

This clone occurred once. V is TRBV25-1 and J is TRBJ2-7; 10 nucleotides line up with TRBD1. Losses at the gene ends were 0 bases for V and 0 bases for J; bases not matched to a gene: 5. Germline CDR1 is MGHDK and CDR2 is SYGVNS. The CDR3 is made up of 17 amino acids. In DNA, the CDR3 is TGTGCCAGCAGTGAATATGGGTGGGACAGGGGCTCCTACGAGCAGTACTTC. Translated, it gives CASSEYGWDRGSYEQYF.

In its sample, this clone was seen a few times. V usage is TRBV28 and J usage is TRBJ2-1, with D perhaps TRBD1 (5 bases). Germline V gene lookup returns CDR1 MDHEN and CDR2 SYDVKM. The V end was cut by 5 bases, the J end by 7 bases, with 12 bases between. This CDR3 contains 13 residues. This chain's CDR3 is CASSLRVVNEQFF. The CDR3 bases are TGTGCCAGCAGTCTCAGGGTGGTGAATGAGCAGTTCTTC.

The CDR3 DNA is TGTGCCAGCAGTTTTCGGGCAACCCCCTACGAGCAGTACTTC. Encoded protein: CASSFRATPYEQYF. V gene TRBV28 combines with J gene TRBJ2-7; D unresolved. Trimming stripped 3 bases from V and 2 bases from J, with 11 bases between. Germline CDR1 MDHEN, CDR2 SYDVKM. The CDR3 runs to 14 residues.

This clone was detected only a few times. The chain carries TRBV5-1 and TRBJ2-7; D uncertain. Per the germline V gene, CDR1 is SGHRS and CDR2 is YFSETQ. The CDR3 totals 13 residues. The V gene lost 4 bases and the J gene lost 3 bases, with 11 bases spanning the gap. CDR3 coding DNA: TGCGCCAGCAGCCCAGACCTCCGCTACGAGCAGTACTTC. This translates into CASSPDLRYEQYF.

The genes are TRBV21-1 and TRBJ2-7; the table's D call of TRBD2 was not tested on the DNA. TRBV21-1 is a pseudogene. The length of the CDR3 is 14 residues. CDR3 nucleotide sequence: TGTGCCAGCAGCAAGGGAGGACCGTCGGCCGAGCAGTACTTC. It specifies CASSKGGPSAEQYF.

A few counts support this clone. The genes are TRBV7-9 and TRBJ1-2; TRBD1 agrees at 10 bases. Germline V gives CDR1 SEHNR, CDR2 FQNEAQ (reference sequence). With V trimmed by 5 bases and J by 3 bases, 6 bases remained unmatched. This CDR3 is built from 15 residues. CDR3 sequence (DNA): TGTGCCAGCAGCACCGGGACAGGGGAAGACTATGGCTACACCTTC. This sequence encodes CASSTGTGEDYGYTF.

The rearrangement uses TRBV29-1 and TRBJ1-4; tentative D call: TRBD1 (5 bases). Germline values: CDR1 SQVTM, CDR2 ANQGSEA. The CDR3 runs to 13 residues. V shed 5 bases and J shed 5 bases, with 12 bases lying between them. The CDR3 DNA reads as TGCAGCGTTTCCGGACACCCCAATGAAAAACTGTTTTTT. Encoded protein: CSVSGHPNEKLFF.

This clone was recorded only once. The chain uses TRBV3-1 (or the pseudogene TRBV3-2) and TRBJ2-2, with D hard to call. CDR1 LGHDT and CDR2 YNNKEL come from the germline V gene (reference sequence). This CDR3 spans 14 amino acids. V lost 0 bases to trimming and J lost 4 bases, with 6 bases between them. The CDR3 loop is CASSQDPGTGELFF. The CDR3 region has the DNA TGTGCCAGCAGCCAAGATCCGGGCACCGGGGAGCTGTTTTTT.

The chain has TRBV19 and TRBJ2-2; either TRBD1 or TRBD2 may fit D (6 bases each). V was cut by 1 base and J by 3 bases, with 15 bases left in between. Germline CDR1 and CDR2: LNHDA and SQIVND (reference sequence). This CDR3 spans 17 amino acids. The CDR3: CASSIGRGRSDTGELFF. CDR3 sequence (DNA): TGTGCCAGTAGTATAGGAAGGGGGAGGTCTGACACCGGGGAGCTGTTTTTT.

The chain carries TRBV3-1 (or the pseudogene TRBV3-2) and TRBJ2-7; 12 nucleotides line up with TRBD2. CDR3 length: 16 residues. CDR1 and CDR2 (germline): LGHDT, YNNKEL (reference sequence). The trim removed 3 bases at V and 1 base at J, leaving 4 bases unmatched. DNA for the CDR3: TGTGCCAGCAGCCATGGGGGGACTAGCGGGTCCTACGAGCAGTACTTC. Translation gives CASSHGGTSGSYEQYF.

The chain recombines TRBV6-5 with TRBJ1-3, with 12 positions matching TRBD1. Germline V gene data show CDR1 as MNHEY and CDR2 as SVGAGI. The CDR3 extends over 16 amino acids. V shed 4 bases and J 1 base; nucleotides not matched to a gene: 2. Here the CDR3 reads CASSSGQGASGNTIYF. CDR3 coding DNA: TGTGCCAGCAGTTCGGGACAGGGGGCGTCTGGAAACACCATATATTTT.

The rearrangement joins TRBV11-3 to TRBJ1-1, with D perhaps matching TRBD1 (5 bases). The CDR3 consists of 14 residues. The V end lost 5 bases, the J end lost 3 bases, and 13 bases lay between the germline ends. Germline V gene sequence: CDR1 SGHNT, CDR2 YENEEA. DNA for the CDR3: TGTGCCAGCAGCGACAGTGAGAGGGACACTGAAGCTTTCTTT. Residues: CASSDSERDTEAFF.

This clone was seen only once. The genes are TRBV19 and TRBJ2-1; D might be TRBD1 (6 bases). The length of the CDR3 is 13 residues. V lost 5 bases, J lost 6 bases, and 11 bases lay in between. Germline lookup yields CDR1 LNHDA and CDR2 SQIVND (reference sequence). CDR3 in amino acids: CASSPDRSNEQFF. DNA for the CDR3: TGTGCCAGTAGTCCAGACAGGTCCAATGAGCAGTTCTTC.

In this sample, this clone turned up once. This rearrangement joins TRBV6-6 to TRBJ1-4; 7 bases fit TRBD1. CDR3 size: 14 residues. Germline loops: CDR1 MNHNY, CDR2 SVGAGI (reference sequence). With 0 bases clipped from V and 8 bases from J, the junction kept 3 bases outside the gene matches. The chain's CDR3 is CASSYSKGGEKLFF. The CDR3 DNA is TGTGCCAGCAGTTACTCAAAAGGGGGCGAAAAACTGTTTTTT.